This entry describes one T cell receptor (beta chain). Its antigen is not known. The germline gene is not matched at one end of the junction; a read error may be the cause. This sample stems from a study of cytomegalovirus exposure and HLA in healthy donors. Study-level background: An analysis done earlier identified 120 million or so unique TCR beta sequences from about 180 million T cells. Study-level points and caveats: Later on, an analysis showed TCR association rates differing by HLA locus, with DRB1 the most and HLA-C the fewest.

The germline V gene encodes CDR1 SEHNR and CDR2 FQNEAQ (reference sequence). This CDR3 spans 15 amino acids. Primers included in the PCR were 60 Vbeta and 13 Jbeta primers. The method was immunoSEQ multiplex PCR; TCRdb's version includes in-frame clones alone and lacks a portion of them. The sample includes 280,000 or so clones, around nine tenths seen only once; the top ten take about 2%. The chain uses TRBV7-9 and TRBJ1-1, with D maybe TRBD1 (6 bases). Sequenced sample: PBMCs. The receptor comes from a woman between 18 and 29 years old in good health and CMV-seronegative. CDR3 nucleotides: TGTGCCGGCAGCGCACTCAGGGGCAAGAACACTGAAGCTTTCTTT. It codes for CAGSALRGKNTEAFF.